Listed below are T cell receptor beta chains from one sample, sequenced in a study of T-cell reconstitution after alpha-beta-depleted transplantation in children. MiXCR was run by TCRdb on the PCR reads, yielding one entry per CDR3 protein. Among about 610,000 distinct CDR3 sequences listed, roughly 10% were seen once. The input for sequencing was PBMCs from the stem cell graft donor, taken from the stem cell graft. The receptors originated from a human donor who donated a stem cell graft to a child with acute myeloid leukemia. The CDR3 runs from the conserved cysteine through the conserved F or W. The D gene is left open where the match is weak. The size entry is marked missing in some rows and otherwise reads once, few, many or a size class.

j_gene: TRBJ2-7; d_gene: TRBD2; abundance: many; v_gene: TRBV4-3; CDR3nt: TGCGCCAGCAGTCAGGAACTAGCGGGAGGGCCAAAGCAGTACTTC; CDR3aa: CASSQELAGGPKQYF
j_gene: TRBJ1-4; d_gene: .; abundance: many; v_gene: TRBV14; CDR3nt: TGTGCCAGCAGCCAAGATCGACCGGGTGAAAAACTGTTTTTT; CDR3aa: CASSQDRPGEKLFF
j_gene: TRBJ2-3; d_gene: .; abundance: few; v_gene: TRBV12-3/TRBV12-4; CDR3nt: TGTGCCAGCAGTTTCGGGGGATTCACAGATACGCAGTATTTT; CDR3aa: CASSFGGFTDTQYF
j_gene: TRBJ2-7; d_gene: TRBD2; abundance: .; v_gene: TRBV12-3/TRBV12-4; CDR3nt: TGTGCCAGCAGTGCTCGGACTAGCGGGAGGGCCGGGTACGAGCAGTACTTC; CDR3aa: CASSARTSGRAGYEQYF
j_gene: TRBJ2-1; d_gene: .; abundance: many; v_gene: TRBV20-1; CDR3nt: TGCAGTGCCCCTAAGAGGGGCAATGAGCAGTTCTTC; CDR3aa: CSAPKRGNEQFF
j_gene: TRBJ2-2; d_gene: .; abundance: many; v_gene: TRBV12-3/TRBV12-4; CDR3nt: TGTGCCAGCAGCCCCGATCTCACCGGGGAGCTGTTTTTT; CDR3aa: CASSPDLTGELFF
j_gene: TRBJ2-1; d_gene: .; abundance: few; v_gene: TRBV14; CDR3nt: TGTGCCAGCAGCCAAGGGCCCAGAGAGCAGTTCTTC; CDR3aa: CASSQGPREQFF
j_gene: TRBJ2-3; d_gene: TRBD2; abundance: .; v_gene: TRBV11-2; CDR3nt: TGTGCCAGCAGCTTCTTTGCTAGCGGGACAGATACGCAGTATTTT; CDR3aa: CASSFFASGTDTQYF
j_gene: TRBJ2-7; d_gene: .; abundance: .; v_gene: TRBV5-5; CDR3nt: TGTGCCAGCAGCAACCGAGGCTTCTACGAGCAGTACTTC; CDR3aa: CASSNRGFYEQYF
j_gene: TRBJ2-7; d_gene: TRBD2; abundance: .; v_gene: TRBV5-1; CDR3nt: TGCGCCAGCAGCCCCTTAGCGGGAGGGCAGCTGGAGCAGTACTTC; CDR3aa: CASSPLAGGQLEQYF
j_gene: TRBJ2-3; d_gene: .; abundance: few; v_gene: TRBV4-3; CDR3nt: TGCGCCAGCAGCCCTACTATCACAGATACGCAGTATTTT; CDR3aa: CASSPTITDTQYF
j_gene: TRBJ2-2; d_gene: .; abundance: once; v_gene: TRBV7-2; CDR3nt: TGTGCCAGCATGACCCCTGGGACTCCTCCCGCCGGGGAGCTGTTTTTT; CDR3aa: CASMTPGTPPAGELFF
j_gene: TRBJ1-2; d_gene: .; abundance: many; v_gene: TRBV6-2/TRBV6-3; CDR3nt: TGTGCCAGCAGTTATCGTTCCCCGGGGACCTATGGCTACACCTTC; CDR3aa: CASSYRSPGTYGYTF
j_gene: TRBJ2-3; d_gene: TRBD2; abundance: .; v_gene: TRBV20-1; CDR3nt: TGCAGTGCTACTCTAGCGGCAGTTCCTACGCAGTATTTT; CDR3aa: CSATLAAVPTQYF
j_gene: TRBJ2-5; d_gene: .; abundance: few; v_gene: TRBV20-1; CDR3nt: TGCAGTGCTAGTAAGATGGGAGAAGAGACCCAGTACTTC; CDR3aa: CSASKMGEETQYF
j_gene: TRBJ2-5; d_gene: TRBD2; abundance: .; v_gene: TRBV12-3/TRBV12-4; CDR3nt: TGTGCCAGCAGCGAAGCCGGGACTAGCGTGGAGACCCAGTACTTC; CDR3aa: CASSEAGTSVETQYF
j_gene: TRBJ2-1; d_gene: .; abundance: .; v_gene: TRBV18; CDR3nt: TGTGCCAGCTCCGCCCGGGAACTATACAATGAGCAGTTCTTC; CDR3aa: CASSARELYNEQFF
j_gene: TRBJ2-7; d_gene: .; abundance: .; v_gene: TRBV20-1; CDR3nt: TGCAGTGCCGGGGACACCTACGAGCAGTACTTC; CDR3aa: CSAGDTYEQYF
j_gene: TRBJ2-3; d_gene: .; abundance: many; v_gene: TRBV24-1; CDR3nt: TGTGCCACCAGCGGTCCCGGGACCAACACAGATACGCAGTATTTT; CDR3aa: CATSGPGTNTDTQYF
j_gene: TRBJ1-1; d_gene: .; abundance: .; v_gene: TRBV5-6; CDR3nt: TGTGCCAGCGGCCCCGCTCTGAACACTGAAGCTTTCTTT; CDR3aa: CASGPALNTEAFF